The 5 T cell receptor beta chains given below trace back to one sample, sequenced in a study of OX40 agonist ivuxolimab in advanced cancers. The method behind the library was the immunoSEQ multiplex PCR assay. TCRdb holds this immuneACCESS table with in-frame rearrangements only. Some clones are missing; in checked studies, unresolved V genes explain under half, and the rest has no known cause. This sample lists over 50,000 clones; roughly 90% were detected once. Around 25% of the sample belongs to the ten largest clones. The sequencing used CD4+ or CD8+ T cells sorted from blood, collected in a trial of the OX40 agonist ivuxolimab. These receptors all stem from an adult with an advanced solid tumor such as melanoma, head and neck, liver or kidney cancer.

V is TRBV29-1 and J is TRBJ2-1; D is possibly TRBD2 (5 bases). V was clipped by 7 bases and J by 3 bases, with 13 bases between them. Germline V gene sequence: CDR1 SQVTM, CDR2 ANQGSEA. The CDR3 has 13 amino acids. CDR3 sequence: CSAEGGIYNEQFF. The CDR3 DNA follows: TGCAGCGCCGAGGGCGGTATCTACAATGAGCAGTTCTTC.

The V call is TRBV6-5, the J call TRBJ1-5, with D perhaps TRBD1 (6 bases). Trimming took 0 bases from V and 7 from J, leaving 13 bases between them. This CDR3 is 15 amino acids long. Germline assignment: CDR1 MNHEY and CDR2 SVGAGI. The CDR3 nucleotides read TGTGCCAGCAGTTACTCTAACAGGGCAGGACAGCCCCAGCATTTT. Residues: CASSYSNRAGQPQHF.

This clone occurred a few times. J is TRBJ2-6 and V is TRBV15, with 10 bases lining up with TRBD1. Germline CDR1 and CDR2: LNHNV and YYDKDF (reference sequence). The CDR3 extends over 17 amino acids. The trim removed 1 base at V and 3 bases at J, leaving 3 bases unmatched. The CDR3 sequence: CATSRADRGFGANVLTF. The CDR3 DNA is TGTGCCACCAGCAGAGCGGACAGGGGGTTTGGGGCCAACGTCCTGACTTTC.

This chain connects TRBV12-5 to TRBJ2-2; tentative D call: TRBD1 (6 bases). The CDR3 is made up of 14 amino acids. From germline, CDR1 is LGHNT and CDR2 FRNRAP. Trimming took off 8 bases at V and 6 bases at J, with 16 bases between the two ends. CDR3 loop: CASSLPTGPGELFF. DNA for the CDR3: TGTGCTAGTTCCCTTCCTACAGGGCCCGGGGAGCTGTTTTTT.

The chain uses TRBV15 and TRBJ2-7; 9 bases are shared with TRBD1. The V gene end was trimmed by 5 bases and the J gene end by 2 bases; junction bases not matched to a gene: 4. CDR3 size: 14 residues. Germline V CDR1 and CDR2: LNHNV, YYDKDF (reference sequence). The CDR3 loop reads CATSLRTGAYEQYF. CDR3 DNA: TGTGCCACCAGCTTGCGGACAGGGGCCTACGAGCAGTACTTC.